Only a few counts were recorded for the clone carrying this T cell receptor beta chain. This record belongs to a study of identical twins. Each CDR3 protein is one row after TCRdb ran MiXCR on the 5' RACE reads. The sample comprises 650,000 to 750,000 distinct CDR3 sequences, around 20% of which are singletons, and more than 4% rests with the top ten. This same sample was also part of a study on T cells expressing NK-cell markers. As that study records: Seropositivity for HCMV was found in seven of the eight sequenced donors, with one seronegative.

The TCR sequence derives from a woman between 18 and 29 years old in good health. Sequencing used PBMCs.

CDR3 DNA sequence: TGCAGCGTTCACACAGGGAATGGGGCCTATGGCTACACCTTC. Encoded protein: CSVHTGNGAYGYTF. The V call is TRBV29-1, the J call TRBJ1-2; tentatively, D is TRBD1 (6 bases). Germline V CDR1 and CDR2: SQVTM, ANQGSEA. The CDR3 loop spans 14 amino acids. The ends were cut back, 5 bases at V and 4 bases at J, with 17 bases in the middle.